This is a list of T cell receptor beta chains from one sample in a study of cytomegalovirus exposure and HLA in healthy donors. This table comes from immunoSEQ multiplex PCR, and its TCRdb copy is limited to in-frame clones, with some not included. The sample records about 140,000 clones, about 78% being singletons. Sequenced material: PBMCs. The receptors stem from a man aged 18 to 30 in good health and CMV-seronegative. Both conserved end residues are trimmed from each CDR3.

v_call cdr3_aa
TRBV28 ASSFRIGEAF
TRBV11-3 ASSLWRSTGELF
TRBV14 ASSYTTSSYEQY
TRBV11-3 ASSTGTWGMNTGELF
TRBV25-1 ASSELADYEQY
TRBV28 ASSNRGNQPQH
TRBV4-2 ASSQGLSSGFFTDTQY
TRBV7-2 ASSWTSGSGEQY
TRBV2 ASEYDTEAF
TRBV2 ASSQAMNTEAF
TRBV4-1 ASSQQGSTDTQY
TRBV10-1 ASSEGVGEVSNEQF
TRBV28 ASSSLDRHLLDLRETQY
TRBV5-6 ASSSGTYGYT
TRBV21-1 ASSAGTSGSPGELF
TRBV7-3 ASSLNPSGMSTDTQY
TRBV28 ASSLLGGGTSDEQY
TRBV5-1 ASREGGRASLGELF